These T cell receptor beta chains were read from a single sample in a study of cytomegalovirus exposure and HLA in healthy donors. Sequencing was performed with immunoSEQ multiplex PCR; in TCRdb, only in-frame clones are kept and a portion is missing. The sample includes roughly 86,000 clones, approximately 64% seen only once; the top ten take 20% to 25%. The sequenced material came from PBMCs. Every receptor here comes from a woman aged 45 to 65 in good health and CMV-seropositive. Each CDR3 is given with its conserved first and last residue.

v_call	j_call	cdr3_aa
TRBV7-6	TRBJ1-2	CASSLQGRLGYTF
TRBV6-1	TRBJ1-2	CAGGQGFGYTF
TRBV4-3	TRBJ1-3	CASSQDVEYSGNTIYF
TRBV27	TRBJ2-1	CASSPQTLREQFF
TRBV10-1	TRBJ2-3	CASSSQGATDTQYF
TRBV7-6	TRBJ1-6	CASSPSGLGGAYNSPLHF
TRBV5-1	TRBJ1-3	CASSPWATESGNTIYF
TRBV14	TRBJ2-7	CASSQGQGLYEQYF
TRBV28	TRBJ1-1	CASSLGTHTEAFF
TRBV7-9	TRBJ1-3	CASSFRDSGNTIYF
TRBV5-1	TRBJ2-7	CASSLAGGKGYEQYF
TRBV7-6	TRBJ1-1	CASSLRRNENTEAFF
TRBV27	TRBJ2-1	CASSLAGSCNEQFF
TRBV6-5	TRBJ1-1	CASSPEERLKAFF
TRBV4-1	TRBJ1-1	CASSQGEQGTEAFF
TRBV7-9	TRBJ2-7	CASSFSLGTADGNEQYF
TRBV5-4	-	CASSEGQGDHYEQYF
TRBV5-5	TRBJ2-6	CASSLLQGESSGANVLTF
TRBV28	TRBJ1-5	CASTSQGRGNQPQHF
TRBV30	TRBJ2-7	CAWSVTRGNEQYF
TRBV14	TRBJ2-5	CASSQPPRAETQYF
TRBV11-2	TRBJ1-2	CASSLGGTGGRRGYTF
TRBV6-6	TRBJ2-7	CASSYSSYEQYF
TRBV10-3	TRBJ2-1	CAINNPGTGNNEQFF